This is a list of T cell receptor beta chains from one sample in a study of response to subunit inactivated influenza vaccine. MiXCR, run by TCRdb on the RT-PCR reads, gives a single entry per CDR3 protein. The data show 860,000 or so distinct CDR3 sequences, approximately 21% seen once. Sequenced here: PBMCs from blood, sampled about 5 days after vaccination. The receptors were sampled from a man between 45 and 60 years old who received an inactivated influenza vaccine. Each CDR3 is given with its conserved first and last residue. Fields, in order: clone size, J gene, V gene, D gene, CDR3 protein, CDR3 DNA. The D gene is left open where the match is weak. Size is stated for part of the rows, as once, few or many counts, or as a class when the clone is expanded.

>many|TRBJ2-1|TRBV29-1|TRBD2
CSVCFRLAINEQFF
TGCAGCGTCTGCTTCCGACTAGCGATCAATGAGCAGTTCTTC
>many|TRBJ2-1|TRBV12-3/TRBV12-4|NA
CASSGGHKGPYNEQFF
TGTGCCAGCAGTGGGGGACACAAAGGGCCCTACAATGAGCAGTTCTTC
>NA|TRBJ2-1|TRBV20-1|TRBD2
CSAQPMGLADYNEQFF
TGCAGTGCGCAACCCATGGGACTAGCGGACTACAATGAGCAGTTCTTC
>NA|TRBJ2-1|TRBV29-1|NA
CSVGLDYNEQFF
TGCAGCGTTGGATTGGATTACAATGAGCAGTTCTTC
>few|TRBJ1-1|TRBV10-3|NA
CAISESRRDTEAFF
TGTGCCATCAGTGAGTCTAGAAGGGACACTGAAGCTTTCTTT
>NA|TRBJ2-7|TRBV6-2/TRBV6-3|NA
CASSNHYEQYF
TGTGCCAGCAGTAACCACTACGAGCAGTACTTC
>few|TRBJ2-3|TRBV10-3|TRBD2
CAISAQRGDTDTQYF
TGTGCCATCAGCGCCCAGCGGGGGGACACAGATACGCAGTATTTT
>many|TRBJ1-2|TRBV29-1|TRBD1
CSAGTDNYGYTF
TGCAGCGCTGGGACAGACAACTATGGCTACACCTTC
>few|TRBJ2-3|TRBV5-1|TRBD2
CASSLGLAGPTDTQYF
TGCGCCAGCAGTTTAGGACTAGCGGGGCCCACAGATACGCAGTATTTT
>few|TRBJ2-4|TRBV15|NA
CATSGRVLGLSKNIQYF
TGTGCCACCAGCGGCCGAGTTTTGGGTTTGTCCAAAAACATTCAGTACTTC
>many|TRBJ2-7|TRBV7-9|TRBD2
CASSPSGRGYEQYF
TGTGCCAGCAGCCCTAGCGGGAGGGGCTACGAGCAGTACTTC
>NA|TRBJ1-1|TRBV28|NA
CASSSAPGVSKAFF
TGTGCCAGCAGTTCCGCACCGGGAGTCAGCAAAGCTTTCTTT
>NA|TRBJ1-5|TRBV7-2|NA
CASSYDRNHPQHF
TGTGCCAGCAGCTACGACAGAAATCATCCCCAGCATTTT
>once|TRBJ2-3|TRBV20-1|NA
CSAGGGSSTDTQYF
TGCAGTGCAGGGGGGGGATCTAGCACAGATACGCAGTATTTT
>NA|TRBJ1-2|TRBV3-1|NA
CASSQGEGYTF
TGTGCCAGCAGCCAAGGAGAGGGCTACACCTTC
>few|TRBJ2-7|TRBV11-2|NA
CASSSRVLRGASYEQYF
TGTGCCAGCAGCTCTAGAGTTCTCAGGGGAGCTTCCTACGAGCAGTACTTC
>many|TRBJ2-5|TRBV7-8|NA
CASRAERYQETQYF
TGTGCCAGCAGGGCAGAACGATACCAAGAGACCCAGTACTTC
>few|TRBJ2-5|TRBV15|NA
CATSSSFQETQYF
TGTGCCACCAGCAGCAGCTTCCAAGAGACCCAGTACTTC
>few|TRBJ2-7|TRBV10-2|NA
CASSDTNYEQYF
TGCGCCAGCAGCGACACCAACTACGAGCAGTACTTC
>NA|TRBJ2-4|TRBV5-1|NA
CASSSLIGGTKNIQYF
TGCGCCAGCAGCTCCCTTATTGGGGGGACGAAAAACATTCAGTACTTC
>few|TRBJ2-3|TRBV7-6|TRBD2
CASSLRLAGGQFRTDTQYF
TGTGCCAGCAGCTTAAGACTAGCGGGGGGGCAGTTTCGCACAGATACGCAGTATTTT
>NA|TRBJ2-1|TRBV20-1|TRBD2
CSARDPKSSGSNEQFF
TGCAGTGCTAGAGATCCGAAGTCTAGCGGGAGTAATGAGCAGTTCTTC
>few|TRBJ2-1|TRBV28|NA
CASTLPPYNEQFF
TGTGCCAGCACCTTACCTCCTTACAATGAGCAGTTCTTC
>NA|TRBJ2-5|TRBV28|NA
CASSFQGLETQYF
TGTGCCAGCAGTTTTCAGGGCCTAGAGACCCAGTACTTC
>many|TRBJ1-5|TRBV7-8|NA
CASSFSYREVSNQPQHF
TGTGCCAGCAGCTTTAGCTACAGGGAAGTGAGCAATCAGCCCCAGCATTTT
>few|TRBJ2-1|TRBV5-1|TRBD2
CASSPRASGDYNEQFF
TGCGCCAGCAGCCCCCGAGCCAGCGGGGACTACAATGAGCAGTTCTTC
>many|TRBJ2-2|TRBV6-1|NA
CASSGLRANTGELFF
TGTGCCAGCAGTGGACTGAGGGCGAACACCGGGGAGCTGTTTTTT
>NA|TRBJ2-2|TRBV24-1|NA
CATSVIGSGELFF
TGTGCCACCAGTGTAATCGGATCCGGGGAGCTGTTTTTT
>few|TRBJ2-2|TRBV10-1|TRBD1
CASSESPGQGTGELFF
TGCGCCAGCAGTGAGTCCCCGGGACAGGGAACCGGGGAGCTGTTTTTT
>NA|TRBJ1-4|TRBV12-3/TRBV12-4|NA
CATRGMGSDEKLFF
TGTGCCACCCGGGGAATGGGAAGTGATGAAAAACTGTTTTTT
>NA|TRBJ1-2|TRBV6-1|NA
CASSPLAGYGYTF
TGTGCCAGCAGTCCTCTTGCCGGATATGGCTACACCTTC
>NA|TRBJ1-5|TRBV5-4|NA
CASSLDPVQPQHF
TGTGCCAGCAGCTTGGACCCAGTTCAGCCCCAGCATTTT
>few|TRBJ1-5|TRBV5-5|NA
CASSVEEDQPQHF
TGTGCCAGCAGCGTGGAGGAAGATCAGCCCCAGCATTTT
>NA|TRBJ2-3|TRBV24-1|NA
CATSDSSGSDTQYF
TGTGCCACCAGTGACAGTTCGGGGTCGGATACGCAGTATTTT
>NA|TRBJ2-4|TRBV4-3|NA
CASSQETKNIQYF
TGCGCCAGCAGCCAAGAGACAAAAAACATTCAGTACTTC
>NA|TRBJ2-7|TRBV7-3|TRBD1
CASSRTGEGAYEQYF
TGTGCCAGCAGCAGGACAGGGGAGGGTGCCTACGAGCAGTACTTC
>few|TRBJ1-3|TRBV20-1|NA
CSARDARTPFGNTIYF
TGCAGTGCTAGAGATGCACGGACCCCCTTTGGAAACACCATATATTTT
>NA|TRBJ2-3|TRBV7-2|TRBD1
CASRSGTGLDTQYF
TGTGCCAGCAGATCCGGGACAGGGTTAGATACGCAGTATTTT
>many|TRBJ2-1|TRBV10-3|NA
CAISESIRSRGPGRMGVSGNEQFF
TGTGCCATCAGTGAGTCGATTAGGTCACGCGGCCCTGGGAGGATGGGAGTGTCCGGCAATGAGCAGTTCTTC
>few|TRBJ2-1|TRBV20-1|TRBD2
CSARDLAGGKNEQFF
TGCAGTGCTAGAGATCTGGCGGGAGGGAAAAATGAGCAGTTCTTC
>many|TRBJ2-3|TRBV3-1|TRBD2
CASSPLAGGSTDTQYF
TGTGCCAGCAGCCCCTTGGCGGGAGGGTCCACAGATACGCAGTATTTT
>NA|TRBJ2-7|TRBV6-9|TRBD1
CASSYSGQYSYEQYF
TGTGCCAGCAGTTATTCGGGACAGTACTCCTACGAGCAGTACTTC
>few|TRBJ2-2|TRBV12-3/TRBV12-4|TRBD1
CATDRDPNTGELFF
TGTGCCACCGACAGGGATCCGAACACCGGGGAGCTGTTTTTT
>many|TRBJ2-7|TRBV4-2|NA
CASSQDFRTASYEQYF
TGTGCCAGCAGCCAAGATTTTAGAACGGCTTCCTACGAGCAGTACTTC
>few|TRBJ2-3|TRBV9|NA
CASSVESVVWTTDTQYF
TGTGCCAGCAGCGTAGAATCGGTCGTTTGGACTACAGATACGCAGTATTTT
>few|TRBJ2-7|TRBV2|TRBD1
CASRSTGGRYEQYF
TGTGCCAGCAGATCCACAGGGGGTAGGTACGAGCAGTACTTC
>few|TRBJ2-2|TRBV11-1|NA
CASSPPRGGARDTGELFF
TGTGCCAGCAGCCCCCCGAGAGGGGGGGCGCGGGACACCGGGGAGCTGTTTTTT
>few|TRBJ2-7|TRBV6-2/TRBV6-3|TRBD1
CASTGTGGGEQYF
TGTGCCAGCACCGGGACAGGGGGAGGCGAGCAGTACTTC
>few|TRBJ2-7|TRBV29-1|TRBD1
CSVQGTGGPYEQYF
TGCAGCGTTCAGGGGACAGGGGGTCCCTACGAGCAGTACTTC
>few|TRBJ1-6|TRBV7-9|NA
CASSGGDNSPLHF
TGTGCCAGCAGTGGAGGGGACAATTCACCCCTCCACTTT
>few|TRBJ2-7|TRBV24-1|NA
CATSDPARAGDEQYF
TGTGCCACCAGTGACCCAGCACGAGCGGGTGACGAGCAGTACTTC
>few|TRBJ2-7|TRBV7-9|NA
CASSWVVGSGEQYF
TGTGCCAGCAGCTGGGTAGTAGGGTCCGGCGAGCAGTACTTC
>NA|TRBJ1-2|TRBV28|NA
CASIKGGSHYGYTF
TGTGCCAGCATTAAGGGGGGTTCTCACTATGGCTACACCTTC
>few|TRBJ1-2|TRBV4-3|TRBD1
CASTGGTGDYGYTF
TGCGCCAGCACGGGCGGGACAGGCGACTATGGCTACACCTTC
>few|TRBJ2-5|TRBV12-3/TRBV12-4|NA
CASSTAGTEETQYF
TGTGCCAGCAGTACCGCCGGGACTGAAGAGACCCAGTACTTC
>many|TRBJ2-7|TRBV10-3|TRBD2
CAISVTAGKGYEQYF
TGTGCCATCAGTGTTACAGCGGGGAAGGGCTACGAGCAGTACTTC